These 27 T cell receptor beta chains came from one sample sequenced in a study of graft-versus-host responses after intestinal transplantation. Generated by immunoSEQ multiplex PCR, the TCRdb table keeps only in-frame clones and is missing some. Of about 90,000 clones in the sample, 85% to 95% were seen once. What these receptors recognize is not known. Sample: unstimulated CD4+ T cells sorted from spleen or lymph node cells, taken before transplant. Every receptor here comes from a human donor who was the organ donor for an intestinal transplant.

The chain joins TRBV11-3 to TRBJ2-7, with no clear D. Trimming took 4 bases from V and 7 from J, leaving 8 bases between them. CDR3 length equals 11 residues. From germline, CDR1 is SGHNT and CDR2 YENEEA. The CDR3: CASSSVLEQYF. CDR3 DNA: TGTGCCAGCAGCTCCGTGTTAGAGCAGTACTTC.

The chain links TRBV6-6 to TRBJ1-1; D may be TRBD1 (6 bases). Germline V lookup: CDR1 MNHNY, CDR2 SVGAGI (reference sequence). This CDR3 spans 14 amino acids. V shed 5 bases and J shed 2 bases, with 12 bases lying between them. DNA of the CDR3: TGTGCCAGCAGTATAAAGACAGGTAACACTGAAGCTTTCTTT. Translated, it gives CASSIKTGNTEAFF.

The chain links TRBV30 to TRBJ2-1; a possible D gene is TRBD2 (6 bases). Per germline, CDR1 GTSNPN and CDR2 SVGIG (reference sequence). With 3 bases removed from V and 9 bases from J, the gap between germline ends came to 12 bases. This CDR3 is 12 amino acids long. CDR3 region: CAWSHFGGEQFF. The CDR3, as DNA: TGTGCCTGGAGCCATTTCGGGGGTGAGCAGTTCTTC.

The chain couples TRBV5-4 to TRBJ1-1; 8 nucleotides line up with TRBD1. Germline-derived CDR1 and CDR2 are SGHNT and YYREEE (reference sequence). V was clipped by 4 bases and J by 0 bases; unmatched bases: 2. This CDR3 region has 14 residues. In DNA, the CDR3 is TGTGCCAGCAGCGGGACAGGAATGAACACTGAAGCTTTCTTT. Its translation is CASSGTGMNTEAFF.

V is TRBV28 and J is TRBJ1-5; D might be TRBD1 (6 bases). The V gene's germline CDR1 is MDHEN and CDR2 SYDVKM. This CDR3 has 15 residues. The V gene lost 3 bases and the J gene lost 4 bases, with 13 bases spanning the gap. CDR3 region: CASSFRQGSNQPQHF. In nucleotides, the CDR3 is TGTGCCAGCAGTTTCCGGCAGGGGTCGAATCAGCCCCAGCATTTT.

This sequence joins TRBV18 and TRBJ1-5; TRBD1 is a possible D gene (5 bases). The length of the CDR3 is 17 residues. CDR1 is KGHSH and CDR2 is LQKENI in the germline V gene. V lost 5 bases and J lost 6, with 23 bases in between. CDR3 coding DNA: TGTGCCAGCTCAGCTCCGGGACGAAGGATTGTGGGTCAGCCCCAGCATTTT. Protein sequence: CASSAPGRRIVGQPQHF.

The chain is built from TRBV6-6 and TRBJ2-3; no clear D gene. Trimming removed 6 bases from V and 3 bases from J, with 13 bases in between. The CDR3 length is 14 residues. Germline-derived CDR1 and CDR2 are MNHNY and SVGAGI (reference sequence). CDR3 sequence: CASSRLVGTDTQYF. In DNA, the CDR3 is TGTGCCAGCAGCAGACTGGTCGGGACAGATACGCAGTATTTT.

The chain is built from TRBV5-1 and TRBJ1-4; no reliable D call. Germline CDR1 and CDR2: SGHRS and YFSETQ. CDR3 length equals 15 residues. V was cut by 0 bases and J by 3 bases, with 9 bases left in between. The CDR3 DNA reads TGCGCCAGCAGCTTGGACAGTCTGGCTAATGAAAAACTGTTTTTT. Translated, it gives CASSLDSLANEKLFF.

The V call is TRBV9, the J call TRBJ2-5, with TRBD1 as a possible D gene (5 bases). Germline loops: CDR1 SGDLS, CDR2 YYNGEE. The V end lost 0 bases, the J end lost 2 bases, and 14 bases lay between the germline ends. The CDR3 spans 16 residues. CDR3 in amino acids: CASSVDAGWNQETQYF. The CDR3 bases are TGTGCCAGCAGCGTAGATGCAGGGTGGAATCAAGAGACCCAGTACTTC.

This sequence joins TRBV11-2 and TRBJ2-6; D is possibly TRBD2 (5 bases). From germline, CDR1 is SGHAT and CDR2 FQNNGV. This CDR3 has 19 amino acids. The germline V and J ends were trimmed by 5 bases and 0 bases, with 20 bases remaining between them. CDR3 bases: TGTGCCAGCAGCCCGCTGAGGGCTAGGCTAAGCTCTGGGGCCAACGTCCTGACTTTC. As protein: CASSPLRARLSSGANVLTF.

The chain uses TRBV7-2 and TRBJ1-3; D is undetermined. Deletions cut 5 bases from V and 2 bases from J, with 19 bases between. The CDR3 is made up of 17 amino acids. Per germline, CDR1 SGHTA and CDR2 FQGNSA. DNA of the CDR3: TGTGCCAGCAGCCCGACGGGGTATCGCGCACCTGGAAACACCATATATTTT. Its protein product is CASSPTGYRAPGNTIYF.

This chain links TRBV29-1 with TRBJ2-3; 13 bases are shared with TRBD2. Losses at the gene ends were 6 bases for V and 8 bases for J; bases not matched to a gene: 8. Germline values: CDR1 SQVTM, CDR2 ANQGSEA. This CDR3 spans 14 amino acids. The CDR3 here is CSVPGTSGVSTQYF. For the CDR3, the DNA is TGCAGCGTCCCTGGGACTAGCGGGGTTTCTACGCAGTATTTT.

V usage is TRBV6-5 and J usage is TRBJ2-1; 12 bases fit TRBD1. The CDR3 length is 16 residues. Trimming at V came to 4 bases and at J to 8 bases, leaving 9 bases not matched to a gene. The germline V gene has CDR1 MNHEY and CDR2 SVGAGI. The CDR3 spells CASSLNRDRGRYEQFF. The DNA for the CDR3 is TGTGCCAGCAGTTTAAATCGGGACAGGGGGCGATATGAGCAGTTCTTC.

The chain employs TRBV5-1 and TRBJ1-1; D is unresolved. The CDR3 sequence is 14 residues long. In germline, CDR1 is SGHRS, CDR2 YFSETQ. V was trimmed by 0 bases and J by 4 bases, leaving 10 bases between them. CDR3 sequence reads: CASSLASAPTEAFF. The CDR3, as DNA: TGCGCCAGCAGCTTGGCCTCCGCGCCCACTGAAGCTTTCTTT.

The chain uses TRBV27 and TRBJ2-5; tentative D call: TRBD2 (5 bases). Deletions cut 6 bases from V and 3 bases from J, with 14 bases between. This CDR3 has 14 amino acids. The germline gives CDR1 MNHEY, CDR2 SMNVEV (reference sequence). Here the CDR3 reads CASSSDLREETQYF. In DNA form, the CDR3 reads TGTGCCAGCAGCTCCGACTTGCGGGAAGAGACCCAGTACTTC.

The rearrangement uses TRBV6-5 and TRBJ2-2, with D unclear. The germline CDR1 and CDR2 sequences are MNHEY and SVGAGI. V was pared by 0 bases and J by 5 bases, with 10 bases between. The CDR3 totals 15 residues. The CDR3 loop reads CASSYSVRETGELFF. CDR3 in DNA: TGTGCCAGCAGTTACTCCGTCAGAGAGACCGGGGAGCTGTTTTTT.

The chain employs TRBV7-2 and TRBJ1-5; a possible D gene is TRBD1 (6 bases). With 2 bases removed from V and 7 bases from J, the gap between germline ends came to 9 bases. Per the germline V gene, CDR1 is SGHTA and CDR2 is FQGNSA. This CDR3 is 13 amino acids long. CDR3 protein: CASSLSGDQPQHF. The CDR3 DNA reads TGTGCCAGCAGCTTATCAGGGGACCAGCCCCAGCATTTT.

The chain employs TRBV10-3 and TRBJ1-6, with 7 positions matching TRBD1. The CDR3 is 13 amino acids. V was clipped by 4 bases and J by 10 bases; unmatched bases: 4. CDR1 and CDR2 from the germline V gene are ENHRY and SYGVKD. CDR3 region: CAISGDRASPLHF. CDR3 DNA sequence: TGTGCCATCAGTGGGGACAGAGCCTCACCCCTCCACTTT.

The V and J genes are TRBV27 and TRBJ1-2, with 9 bases aligning to TRBD1. This CDR3 region has 17 residues. The germline V gene encodes CDR1 MNHEY and CDR2 SMNVEV (reference sequence). With 5 bases clipped from V and 4 bases from J, the junction kept 14 bases outside the gene matches. CDR3 in DNA: TGTGCCAGCAGTCCGGCCGGGACAGGGCCGCGGGGCTATGGCTACACCTTC. Its translation: CASSPAGTGPRGYGYTF.

The chain carries TRBV7-3 and TRBJ2-1; TRBD2 agrees at 7 bases. This CDR3 has 16 residues. CDR1 is SGHTA and CDR2 is FQGTGA in the germline V gene. Trimming took 1 base from V and 4 from J; bases not matched to a gene: 7. As DNA, the CDR3 is TGTGCCAGCAGCTTAAAGTTTGGACTAGAATACAATGAGCAGTTCTTC. It specifies CASSLKFGLEYNEQFF.

The chain uses TRBV4-2 and TRBJ2-3, with D possibly called TRBD1 or TRBD2 (5 bases each). Trimming stripped 0 bases from V and 8 bases from J, with 15 bases between. CDR1 is LGHNA and CDR2 is YNFKEQ in the germline V gene. This CDR3 region has 15 residues. CDR3 sequence (DNA): TGTGCCAGCAGCCAAGATCGTTATGGGGACGGTACGCAGTATTTT. Protein sequence: CASSQDRYGDGTQYF.

This clone has only one observation. The V call is TRBV7-2, the J call TRBJ2-7; D call uncertain. The length of the CDR3 is 13 residues. CDR1 SGHTA and CDR2 FQGNSA come from the germline V gene. The V and J ends lost 0 bases and 3 bases respectively, with 6 bases between them. The CDR3 sequence: CASSLAGFYEQYF. CDR3 DNA sequence: TGTGCCAGCAGCTTAGCAGGGTTCTACGAGCAGTACTTC.

V usage is TRBV7-8 and J usage is TRBJ2-4, with D possibly being TRBD1 (6 bases). Germline lookup yields CDR1 SGHVS and CDR2 FQNEAQ. V gave up 6 bases and J gave up 5 bases, with 11 bases separating them. The CDR3 covers 13 residues. The CDR3 coding sequence is TGTGCCAGCAGTACGGACAGAGAAAACATTCAGTACTTC. Protein: CASSTDRENIQYF.

In nucleotides, the CDR3 is TGCGCCAGCAGCCCCGGGACAGGTGGTCAAGAGACCCAGTACTTC. It translates to CASSPGTGGQETQYF. This chain joins TRBV5-1 and TRBJ2-5; the match to TRBD1 covers 8 bases. V gave up 4 bases and J gave up 2 bases; unmatched junction bases: 7. The CDR3 runs 15 residues. The germline gives CDR1 SGHRS, CDR2 YFSETQ. Full variable domain (outside the CDR3, taken from reference TRBV5-1 and TRBJ2-5): KAGVTQTPRYLIKTRGQQVTLSCSPISGHRSVSWYQQTPGQGLQFLFEYFSETQRNKGNFPGRFSGRQFSNSRSEMNVSTLELGDSALYLCASSPGTGGQETQYFGPGTRLLVL.

This chain connects TRBV29-1 to TRBJ2-7; D possibly matches TRBD1 or TRBD2 (5 bases each). The CDR3 extends over 11 amino acids. V was cut by 5 bases and J by 7 bases, with 12 bases left in between. CDR1 SQVTM and CDR2 ANQGSEA come from the germline V gene. The CDR3 region is CSVRDPREQYF. Written as DNA, the CDR3 is TGCAGCGTTCGGGACCCCCGAGAGCAGTACTTC.

This chain links TRBV5-4 with TRBJ1-1; D gene uncertain. Germline loops: CDR1 SGHNT, CDR2 YYREEE (reference sequence). V was cut by 3 bases and J by 4 bases, with 16 bases left in between. This CDR3 region has 15 residues. The CDR3 spells CASSYGVLLTTEAFF. The CDR3 bases are TGTGCCAGCAGCTACGGGGTTCTCTTGACCACTGAAGCTTTCTTT. Variable domain in full (rest from reference TRBV5-4 and TRBJ1-1): ETGVTQSPTHLIKTRGQQVTLRCSSQSGHNTVSWYQQALGQGPQFIFQYYREEENGRGNFPPRFSGLQFPNYSSELNVNALELDDSALYLCASSYGVLLTTEAFFGQGTRLTVV.

The V call is TRBV7-9, the J call TRBJ1-2; D might be TRBD1 (5 bases). Germline loops: CDR1 SEHNR, CDR2 FQNEAQ (reference sequence). The V gene lost 3 bases and the J gene lost 9 bases, with 17 bases spanning the gap. This CDR3 is 14 amino acids long. The DNA for the CDR3 is TGTGCCAGCAGCTTTAGTATTACCGGGGGACGCTACACCTTC. The encoded protein is CASSFSITGGRYTF.